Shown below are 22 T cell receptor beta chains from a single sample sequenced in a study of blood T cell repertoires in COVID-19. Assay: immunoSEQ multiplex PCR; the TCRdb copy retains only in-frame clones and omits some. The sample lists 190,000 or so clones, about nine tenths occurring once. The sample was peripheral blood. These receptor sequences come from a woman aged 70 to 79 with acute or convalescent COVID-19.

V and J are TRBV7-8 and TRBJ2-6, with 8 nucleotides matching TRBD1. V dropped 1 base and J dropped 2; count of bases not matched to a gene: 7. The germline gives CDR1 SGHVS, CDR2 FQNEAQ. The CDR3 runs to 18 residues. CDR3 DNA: TGTGCCAGCAGCTTAGACGGACAGGGTATAACTGGGGCCAACGTCCTGACTTTC. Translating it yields CASSLDGQGITGANVLTF.

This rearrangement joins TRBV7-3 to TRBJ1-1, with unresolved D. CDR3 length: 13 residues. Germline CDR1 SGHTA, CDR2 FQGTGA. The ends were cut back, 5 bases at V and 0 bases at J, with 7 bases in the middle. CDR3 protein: CASSPQVNTEAFF. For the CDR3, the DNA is TGTGCCAGCAGCCCCCAGGTGAACACTGAAGCTTTCTTT.

CDR3 protein: CATLWTGGHEQYF. The CDR3 DNA follows: TGTGCCACCCTGTGGACAGGTGGCCACGAGCAGTACTTC. The V and J genes are TRBV6-5 and TRBJ2-7, with 7 bases identical to TRBD1. The CDR3 consists of 13 residues. Losses at the gene ends were 10 bases for V and 5 bases for J; bases not matched to a gene: 11. From germline, CDR1 is MNHEY and CDR2 SVGAGI.

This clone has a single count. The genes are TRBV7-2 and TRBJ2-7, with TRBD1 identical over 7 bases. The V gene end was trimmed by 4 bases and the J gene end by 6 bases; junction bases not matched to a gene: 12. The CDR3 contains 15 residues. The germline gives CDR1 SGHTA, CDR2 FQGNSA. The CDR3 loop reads CASSSTGQPFGEQYF. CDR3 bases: TGTGCCAGCAGCTCCACGGGACAGCCCTTTGGCGAGCAGTACTTC.

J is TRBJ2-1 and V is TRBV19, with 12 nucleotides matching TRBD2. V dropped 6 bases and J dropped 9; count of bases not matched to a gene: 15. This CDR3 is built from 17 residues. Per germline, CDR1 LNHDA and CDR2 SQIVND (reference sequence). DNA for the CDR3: TGTGCCAGTAGGGGTCTAGCGGGAGGGATCGGCGTAAGTGAGCAGTTCTTC. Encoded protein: CASRGLAGGIGVSEQFF.

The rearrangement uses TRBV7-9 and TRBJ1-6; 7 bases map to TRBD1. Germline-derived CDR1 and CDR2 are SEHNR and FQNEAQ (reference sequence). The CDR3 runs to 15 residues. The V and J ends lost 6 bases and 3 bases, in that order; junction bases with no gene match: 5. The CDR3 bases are TGTGCCAGCAGGGCGCGGGACAGCTATAATTCACCCCTCCACTTT. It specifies CASRARDSYNSPLHF.

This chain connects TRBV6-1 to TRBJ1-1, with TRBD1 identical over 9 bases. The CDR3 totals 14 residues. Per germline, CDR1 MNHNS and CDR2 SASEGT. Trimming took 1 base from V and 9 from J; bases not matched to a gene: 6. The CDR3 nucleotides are TGTGCCAGCAGTGAAGTCCGACAGGGGGTCCAAGCTTTCTTT. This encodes CASSEVRQGVQAFF.

DNA for the CDR3: TGTGCCAGCAGCTTAGGGGGACAGGGATACGAGCAGTACTTC. It specifies CASSLGGQGYEQYF. The chain uses TRBV11-3 and TRBJ2-7, with 9 bases identical to TRBD1. Germline CDR1 and CDR2: SGHNT and YENEEA. J lost 4 bases, V lost 1 base, and 2 bases had no gene match. The CDR3 spans 14 residues.

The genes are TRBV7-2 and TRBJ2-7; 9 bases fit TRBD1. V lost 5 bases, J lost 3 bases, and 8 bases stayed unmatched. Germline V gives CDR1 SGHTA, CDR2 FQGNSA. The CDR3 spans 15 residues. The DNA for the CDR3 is TGTGCCAGCAGCGGGACGGGACAGGGTATCTACGAGCAGTACTTC. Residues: CASSGTGQGIYEQYF.

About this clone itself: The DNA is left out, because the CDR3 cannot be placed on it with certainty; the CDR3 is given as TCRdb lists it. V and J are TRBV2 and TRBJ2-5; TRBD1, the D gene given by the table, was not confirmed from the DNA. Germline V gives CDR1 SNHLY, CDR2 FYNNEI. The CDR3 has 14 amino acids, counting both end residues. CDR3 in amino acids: CASSVILAQETQYF.

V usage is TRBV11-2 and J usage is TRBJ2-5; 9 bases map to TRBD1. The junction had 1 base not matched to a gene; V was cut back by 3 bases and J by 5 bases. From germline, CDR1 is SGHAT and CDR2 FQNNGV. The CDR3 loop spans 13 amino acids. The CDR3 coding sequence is TGTGCCAGCAGCTTCGGGACAGGGGAGACCCAGTACTTC. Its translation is CASSFGTGETQYF.

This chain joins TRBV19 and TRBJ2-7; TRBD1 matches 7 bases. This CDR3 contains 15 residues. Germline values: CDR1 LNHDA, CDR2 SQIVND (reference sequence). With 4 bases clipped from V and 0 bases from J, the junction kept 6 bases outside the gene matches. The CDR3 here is CASSTPGTVSYEQYF. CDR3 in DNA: TGTGCCAGTAGTACACCCGGGACAGTCTCCTACGAGCAGTACTTC.

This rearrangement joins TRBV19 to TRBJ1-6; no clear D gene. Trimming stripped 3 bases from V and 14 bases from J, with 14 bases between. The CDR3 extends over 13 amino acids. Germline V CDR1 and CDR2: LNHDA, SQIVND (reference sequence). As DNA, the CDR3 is TGTGCCAGTAGTATGTCGGCGGGGATCACCCTCCACTTT. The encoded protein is CASSMSAGITLHF. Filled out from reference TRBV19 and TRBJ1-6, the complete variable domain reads DGGITQSPKYLFRKEGQNVTLSCEQNLNHDAMYWYRQDPGQGLRLIYYSQIVNDFQKGDIAEGYSVSREKKESFPLTVTSAQKNPTAFYLCASSMSAGITLHFGNGTRLTVT.

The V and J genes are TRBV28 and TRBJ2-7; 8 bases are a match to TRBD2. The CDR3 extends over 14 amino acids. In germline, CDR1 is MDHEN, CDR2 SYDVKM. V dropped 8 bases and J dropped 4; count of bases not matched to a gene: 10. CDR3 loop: CASSRAGVGYEQYF. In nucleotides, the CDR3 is TGTGCCAGCTCTCGAGCGGGAGTAGGGTACGAGCAGTACTTC.

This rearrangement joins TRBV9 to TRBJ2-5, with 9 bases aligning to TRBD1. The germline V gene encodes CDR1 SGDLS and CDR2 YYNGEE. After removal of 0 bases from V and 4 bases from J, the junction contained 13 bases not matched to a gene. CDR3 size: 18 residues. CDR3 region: CASSVGPGWTGERETQYF. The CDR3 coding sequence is TGTGCCAGCAGCGTAGGACCAGGGTGGACAGGGGAAAGAGAGACCCAGTACTTC. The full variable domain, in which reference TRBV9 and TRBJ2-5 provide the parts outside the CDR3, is DSGVTQTPKHLITATGQRVTLRCSPRSGDLSVYWYQQSLDQGLQFLIQYYNGEERAKGNILERFSAQQFPDLHSELNLSSLELGDSALYFCASSVGPGWTGERETQYFGPGTRLLVL.

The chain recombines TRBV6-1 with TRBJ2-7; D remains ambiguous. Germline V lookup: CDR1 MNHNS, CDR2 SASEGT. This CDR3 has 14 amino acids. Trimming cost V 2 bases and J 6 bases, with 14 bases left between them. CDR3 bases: TGTGCCAGCAGTGAAATACCGGGTTTTAGCGAGCAGTACTTC. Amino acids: CASSEIPGFSEQYF.

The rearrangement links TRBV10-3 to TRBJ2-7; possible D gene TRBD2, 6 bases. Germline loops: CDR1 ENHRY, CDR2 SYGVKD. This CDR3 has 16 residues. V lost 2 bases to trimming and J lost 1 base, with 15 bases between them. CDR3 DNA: TGTGCCATCAGTGAGGTCGGGGGTTCGGTATCCTACGAGCAGTACTTC. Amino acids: CAISEVGGSVSYEQYF.

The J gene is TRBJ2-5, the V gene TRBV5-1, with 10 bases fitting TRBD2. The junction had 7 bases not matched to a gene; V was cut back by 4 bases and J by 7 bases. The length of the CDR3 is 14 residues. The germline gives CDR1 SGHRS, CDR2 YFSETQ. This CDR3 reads CASSGTSERATQYF. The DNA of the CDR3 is TGCGCCAGCAGCGGGACTAGCGAAAGGGCGACCCAGTACTTC.

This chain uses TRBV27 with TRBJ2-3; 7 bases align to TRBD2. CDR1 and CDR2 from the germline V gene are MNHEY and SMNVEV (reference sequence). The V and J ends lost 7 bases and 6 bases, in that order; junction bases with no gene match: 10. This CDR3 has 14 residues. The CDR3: CASTLAARPDTQYF. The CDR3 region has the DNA TGTGCCAGCACCCTAGCGGCCCGCCCCGATACGCAGTATTTT.

CDR3 coding DNA: TGTGCCAGCAGTTACACAGGGGAGACTGAAGCTTTCTTT. Its translation: CASSYTGETEAFF. J is TRBJ1-1 and V is TRBV6-2 or TRBV6-3; 7 nucleotides line up with TRBD1. The CDR3 is 13 amino acids. Germline CDR1 reads MNHEY; CDR2 reads SVGEGT. V shed 2 bases and J 5 bases; nucleotides not matched to a gene: 2.

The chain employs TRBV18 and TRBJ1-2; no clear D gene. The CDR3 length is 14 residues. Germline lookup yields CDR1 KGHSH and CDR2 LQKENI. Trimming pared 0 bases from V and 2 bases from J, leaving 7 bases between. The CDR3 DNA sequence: TGTGCCAGCTCACCACCGGCCAAGAACTATGGCTACACCTTC. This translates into CASSPPAKNYGYTF.

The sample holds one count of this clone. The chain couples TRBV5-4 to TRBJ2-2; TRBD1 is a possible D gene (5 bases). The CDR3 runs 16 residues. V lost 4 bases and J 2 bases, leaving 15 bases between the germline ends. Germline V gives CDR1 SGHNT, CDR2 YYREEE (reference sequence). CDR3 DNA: TGTGCCAGCAGCCCGGATCACAGGAGAAACACCGGGGAGCTGTTTTTT. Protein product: CASSPDHRRNTGELFF.